The clone carrying this TCR beta chain appeared a few times. The antigen is undetermined. This record belongs to a study of human T cells and chemical hapten exposure. Study details: Sensitization involved placing 2% DPC onto a roughly 2 cm by roughly 2 cm region of upper inner arm skin. Application of 0.01% DPC to the upper back was done by patch test, with a reading at 6 days. The study's findings and limits: Expanded TCR counts at PT1 went up together with patch test score, a positive correlation.

One entry per CDR3 protein results from TCRdb running MiXCR on the RACE reads. The sample carries 150,000 to 200,000 distinct CDR3 sequences, 28% recorded once. Time point indicated: patch test 3, about 24 weeks after DPC sensitization. The treatment here: therapeutic diphenylcyclopropenone sensitization with weekly scalp DPC. Unseparated into fractions, whole blood served as the source from which total RNA was extracted. Losses at the gene ends were 5 bases for V and 5 bases for J; bases not matched to a gene: 10. The CDR3 runs 16 residues. The chain has TRBV12-3 or TRBV12-4 and TRBJ2-7, with 12 bases aligning to TRBD2. The source was whole blood, collected in connection with sensitization to the hapten diphenylcyclopropenone (DPC). The receptor's source is a woman between 18 and 30 years old with alopecia areata. Some clones in this sample may be carry-over from other donors' samples. CDR3 nucleotide sequence: TGTGCCAGCAGTGTCAGACTAGCGGGAGACTTCGACGAGCAGTACTTC. Its protein product is CASSVRLAGDFDEQYF.